The 9 T cell receptor beta chains below come from one sample, sequenced in a study of T cells in Graves' hyperthyroidism and ophthalmopathy. Amplification of TCR beta CDR3 regions was performed using RNA transcripts as template. First-round RT-PCR of the TCR CDR3 relied on the HTBI primer set. Via MiXCR, TCRdb re-called the multiplex PCR reads, giving one row per CDR3 protein. The sample lists more than 250,000 distinct CDR3 sequences, 15% occurring once. The sequencing input was blood. The receptors originated from a woman aged 50 to 65 with Graves' hyperthyroidism that later progressed to Graves' ophthalmopathy.

In its sample, this clonotype was seen many times. The V call is TRBV7-9, the J call TRBJ2-7; 9 bases match TRBD1. The CDR3 is made up of 15 amino acids. The trim removed 1 base at V and 4 bases at J, leaving 5 bases unmatched. CDR1 and CDR2 from the germline V gene are SEHNR and FQNEAQ (reference sequence). In DNA form, the CDR3 reads TGTGCCAGCAGCTTAGTGTGGGACAGGGAATACGAGCAGTACTTC. It is translated as CASSLVWDREYEQYF.

In its sample, this clonotype was seen many times. The chain has TRBV24-1 and TRBJ2-2; 8 nucleotides agree with TRBD2. Germline lookup yields CDR1 KGHDR and CDR2 SFDVKD. The CDR3 is 14 residues long. V lost 6 bases, J lost 4 bases, and 3 bases stayed unmatched. The CDR3: CATSSSGSTGELFF. DNA of the CDR3: TGTGCCACCAGTTCGAGCGGGAGCACCGGGGAGCTGTTTTTT.

This clonotype was found many times. The V and J genes are TRBV3-1 and TRBJ1-3; D gene unclear. V dropped 4 bases and J dropped 3 bases, with 16 bases sitting between them. The CDR3 has 16 amino acids. Germline V gene lookup returns CDR1 LGHDT and CDR2 YNNKEL (reference sequence). The DNA of the CDR3 is TGTGCCAGCAGCCCCCAAGCTACCCTCGGTGGAAACACCATATATTTT. Its translation is CASSPQATLGGNTIYF.

This clonotype was observed at least ten times. V usage is TRBV28 and J usage is TRBJ2-2; D is unclear. Germline V lookup: CDR1 MDHEN, CDR2 SYDVKM. V lost 7 bases and J lost 1, with 13 bases in between. The CDR3 has 15 residues. The CDR3 region is CASKATLLNTGELFF. CDR3 nucleotide sequence: TGTGCCAGCAAGGCGACTTTACTGAACACCGGGGAGCTGTTTTTT.

This clonotype was seen at least ten times. J is TRBJ1-6 and V is TRBV27; a weak D match, TRBD1 (5 bases). Trimming cost V 2 bases and J 8 bases, with 16 bases left between them. CDR3 length: 16 amino acids. Germline V gene lookup returns CDR1 MNHEY and CDR2 SMNVEV (reference sequence). CDR3 nucleotide sequence: TGTGCCAGCAGTTTAGCAGCTACCATAGGGGATTCACCCCTCCACTTT. Amino acid sequence: CASSLAATIGDSPLHF.

This clonotype was counted many times. CDR3 in DNA: TGTGCCAGCAGTGCACTCTACACGCAGTATTTT. Translated, it gives CASSALYTQYF. The gene calls are TRBV2 and TRBJ2-3; D not resolved. V lost 4 bases to trimming and J lost 9 bases, with 8 bases between them. The CDR3 is 11 residues long. Germline V gene data show CDR1 as SNHLY and CDR2 as FYNNEI.

A few counts support this clonotype. The V and J genes are TRBV9 and TRBJ2-1, with 8 bases identical to TRBD2. J was trimmed by 6 bases and V by 1 base; bases with no gene match: 9. The CDR3 is made up of 16 amino acids. Germline V gene data show CDR1 as SGDLS and CDR2 as YYNGEE. The CDR3 DNA sequence: TGTGCCAGCAGCGTATATGGGGGACTAGTAGTCAATGAGCAGTTCTTC. This translates into CASSVYGGLVVNEQFF.

The V call is TRBV6-1, the J call TRBJ2-7; D possibly corresponds to TRBD1 (6 bases). Germline CDR1 MNHNS, CDR2 SASEGT. Trimming stripped 6 bases from V and 3 bases from J, with 18 bases between. The CDR3 runs to 15 residues. The CDR3 sequence: CASSKRRDTNYEQYF. The DNA for the CDR3 is TGTGCCAGCAGCAAACGCCGGGACACAAACTACGAGCAGTACTTC.

This clonotype occurred many times. This chain joins TRBV10-3 and TRBJ2-5; D possibly corresponds to TRBD2 (6 bases). The CDR3 contains 13 residues. Germline CDR1 is ENHRY and CDR2 is SYGVKD. The germline V and J ends were trimmed by 7 bases and 3 bases, with 12 bases remaining between them. The CDR3 reads CAITAGREETQYF. The CDR3 nucleotides read TGTGCCATCACCGCGGGAAGGGAAGAGACCCAGTACTTC.